The source of this T cell receptor beta chain is a study of cytomegalovirus exposure and HLA in healthy donors. As regards this clone: As yet, its antigen is unknown.

V shed 2 bases, J shed 3 bases, and the junction held 4 bases outside the gene matches. This CDR3 region has 16 residues. CDR1 is SGHTA, CDR2 FQGTGA, per germline. Findings of the study overall: Published work reported that the classifier diagnosed cytomegalovirus status with high specificity and sensitivity. Many donors shared some public TCRs, even though most TCR sequences were rare.

Donors consisted of healthy bone marrow donors. Though nominally healthy at sampling, donors likely had unrecorded immune exposures. PCR involved 60 Vbeta and 13 Jbeta primers. The table came from immunoSEQ multiplex PCR; TCRdb's copy has only in-frame clones and leaves some out. Of about 100,000 clones listed, about four fifths are singletons. The sequenced sample consisted of PBMCs. The origin of this receptor is a woman in her 40s in good health and CMV-seronegative. The chain links TRBV7-3 to TRBJ2-3, with 11 positions matching TRBD2. CDR3 bases: TGTGCCAGCAGCTTATTAGGGACTAGCGGAACAGATACGCAGTATTTT. This translates into CASSLLGTSGTDTQYF.